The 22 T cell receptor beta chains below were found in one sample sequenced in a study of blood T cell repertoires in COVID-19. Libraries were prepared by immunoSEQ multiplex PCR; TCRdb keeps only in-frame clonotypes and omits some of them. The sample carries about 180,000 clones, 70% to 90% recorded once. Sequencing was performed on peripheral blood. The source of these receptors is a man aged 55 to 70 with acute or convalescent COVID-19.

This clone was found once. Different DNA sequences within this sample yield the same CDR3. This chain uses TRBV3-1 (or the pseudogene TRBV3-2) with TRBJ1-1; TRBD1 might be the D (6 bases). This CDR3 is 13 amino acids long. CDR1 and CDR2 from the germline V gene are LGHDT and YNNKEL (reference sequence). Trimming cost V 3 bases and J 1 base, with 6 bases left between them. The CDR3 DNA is TGTGCCAGCAGCCAGGGACAGAACACTGAAGCTTTCTTT. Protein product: CASSQGQNTEAFF.

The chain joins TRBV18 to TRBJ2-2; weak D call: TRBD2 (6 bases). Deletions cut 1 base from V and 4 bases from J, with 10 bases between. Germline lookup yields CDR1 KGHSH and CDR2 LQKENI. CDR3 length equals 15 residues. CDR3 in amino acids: CASSPRLDATGELFF. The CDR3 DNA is TGTGCCAGCTCACCACGACTAGACGCCACCGGGGAGCTGTTTTTT.

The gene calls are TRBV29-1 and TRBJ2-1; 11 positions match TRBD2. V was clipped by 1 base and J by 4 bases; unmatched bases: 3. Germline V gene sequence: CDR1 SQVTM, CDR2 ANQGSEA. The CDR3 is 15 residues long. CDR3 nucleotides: TGCAGCGTTGAAGTCGGGACTAGCGGTTACAATGAGCAGTTCTTC. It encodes CSVEVGTSGYNEQFF.

For the CDR3, the DNA is TGTGCCAGCAGTTCCCGGAGGGAGCAGTTCTTC. It yields the protein CASSSRREQFF. The V call is TRBV6-5, the J call TRBJ2-1; weak D call: TRBD2 (5 bases). Germline CDR1 and CDR2: MNHEY and SVGAGI. The CDR3 contains 11 residues. Trimming left V 4 bases short and J 10 bases short, with 8 bases between.

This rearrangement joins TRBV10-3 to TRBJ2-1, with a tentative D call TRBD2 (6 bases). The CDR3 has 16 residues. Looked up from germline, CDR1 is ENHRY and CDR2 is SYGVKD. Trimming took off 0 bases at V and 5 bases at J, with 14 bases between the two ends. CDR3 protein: CAISESSPGSHNEQFF. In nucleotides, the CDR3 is TGTGCCATCAGTGAGTCGTCCCCCGGGAGCCACAATGAGCAGTTCTTC.

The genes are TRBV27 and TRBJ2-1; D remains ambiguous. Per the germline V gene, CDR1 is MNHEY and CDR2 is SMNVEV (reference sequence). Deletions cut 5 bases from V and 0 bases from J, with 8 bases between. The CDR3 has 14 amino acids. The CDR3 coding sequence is TGTGCCAGCAGTCGGTCTAGCTCCTACAATGAGCAGTTCTTC. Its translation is CASSRSSSYNEQFF.

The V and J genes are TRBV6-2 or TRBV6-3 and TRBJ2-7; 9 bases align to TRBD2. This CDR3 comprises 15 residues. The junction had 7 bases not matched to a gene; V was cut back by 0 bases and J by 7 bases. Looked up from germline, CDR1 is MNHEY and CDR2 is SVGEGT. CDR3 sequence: CASSYSASGTREQYF. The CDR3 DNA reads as TGTGCCAGCAGTTACTCCGCTAGCGGGACCCGGGAGCAGTACTTC.

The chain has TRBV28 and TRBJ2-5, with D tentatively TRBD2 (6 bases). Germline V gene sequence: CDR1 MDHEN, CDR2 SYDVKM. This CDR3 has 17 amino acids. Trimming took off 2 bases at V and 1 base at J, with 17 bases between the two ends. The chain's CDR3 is CASSLMGLARAQETQYF. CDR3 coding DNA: TGTGCCAGCAGTTTAATGGGTCTAGCGAGAGCCCAAGAGACCCAGTACTTC.

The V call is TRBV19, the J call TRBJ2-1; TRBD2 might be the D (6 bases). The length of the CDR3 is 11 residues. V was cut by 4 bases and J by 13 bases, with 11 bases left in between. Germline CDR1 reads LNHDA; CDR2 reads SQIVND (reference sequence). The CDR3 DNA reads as TGTGCCAGTAGTACTAGCGCCACCCAGTTCTTC. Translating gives CASSTSATQFF. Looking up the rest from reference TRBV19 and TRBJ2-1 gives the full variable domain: DGGITQSPKYLFRKEGQNVTLSCEQNLNHDAMYWYRQDPGQGLRLIYYSQIVNDFQKGDIAEGYSVSREKKESFPLTVTSAQKNPTAFYLCASSTSATQFFGPGTRLTVL.

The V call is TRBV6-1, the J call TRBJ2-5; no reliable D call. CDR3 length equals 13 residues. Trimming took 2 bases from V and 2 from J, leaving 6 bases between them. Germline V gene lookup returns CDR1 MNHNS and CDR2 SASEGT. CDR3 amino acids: CASSESQQETQYF. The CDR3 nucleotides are TGTGCCAGCAGTGAATCACAGCAAGAGACCCAGTACTTC.

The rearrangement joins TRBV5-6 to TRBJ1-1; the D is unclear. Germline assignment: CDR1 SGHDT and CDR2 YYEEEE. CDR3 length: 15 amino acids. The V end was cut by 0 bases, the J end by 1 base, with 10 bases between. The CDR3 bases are TGTGCCAGCAGCTTGGTAGGTTCAGGGAACACTGAAGCTTTCTTT. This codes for CASSLVGSGNTEAFF.

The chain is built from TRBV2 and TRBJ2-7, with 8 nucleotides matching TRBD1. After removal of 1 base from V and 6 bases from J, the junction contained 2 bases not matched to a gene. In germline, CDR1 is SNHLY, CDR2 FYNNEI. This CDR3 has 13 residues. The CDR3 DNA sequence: TGTGCCAGCAGTGAAGGAGACAGGGGCGAGCAGTACTTC. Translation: CASSEGDRGEQYF.

The CDR3 sequence is CATSDPSSAGLAGELFF. The CDR3 DNA reads TGTGCCACCAGTGACCCTTCTTCAGCGGGATTGGCCGGGGAGCTGTTTTTT. The rearrangement links TRBV24-1 to TRBJ2-2; 7 nucleotides align to TRBD2. Germline lookup yields CDR1 KGHDR and CDR2 SFDVKD. This CDR3 is 17 amino acids long. J was trimmed by 6 bases and V by 4 bases; bases with no gene match: 13.

The CDR3 loop reads CASSIVRLAGELFF. The CDR3 region has the DNA TGTGCCAGTAGTATTGTACGGTTGGCCGGGGAGCTGTTTTTT. The V call is TRBV19, the J call TRBJ2-2; D not certain. Germline V CDR1 and CDR2: LNHDA, SQIVND (reference sequence). V was trimmed by 3 bases and J by 6 bases, leaving 11 bases between them. The CDR3 runs 14 residues. The whole variable domain, filled in from reference TRBV19 and TRBJ2-2, reads DGGITQSPKYLFRKEGQNVTLSCEQNLNHDAMYWYRQDPGQGLRLIYYSQIVNDFQKGDIAEGYSVSREKKESFPLTVTSAQKNPTAFYLCASSIVRLAGELFFGEGSRLTVL.

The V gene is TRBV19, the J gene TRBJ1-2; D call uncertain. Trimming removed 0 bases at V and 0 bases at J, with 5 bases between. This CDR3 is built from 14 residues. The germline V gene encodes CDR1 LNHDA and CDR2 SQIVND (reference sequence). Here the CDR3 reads CASSIDGTNYGYTF. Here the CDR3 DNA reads TGTGCCAGTAGTATAGACGGGACTAACTATGGCTACACCTTC.

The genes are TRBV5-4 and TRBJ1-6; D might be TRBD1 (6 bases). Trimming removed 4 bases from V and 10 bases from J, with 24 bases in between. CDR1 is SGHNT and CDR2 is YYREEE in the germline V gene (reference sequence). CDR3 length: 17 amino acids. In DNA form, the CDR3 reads TGTGCCAGCAGCACGGACGGGGCTGGGGGCAGTCGGTCACCCCTCCACTTT. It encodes CASSTDGAGGSRSPLHF.

This CDR3 reads CASSIFTGTPYGYTF. As DNA, the CDR3 is TGTGCCAGTAGTATTTTTACCGGGACACCCTATGGCTACACCTTC. V gene TRBV19 combines with J gene TRBJ1-2, with a weak D call TRBD1 (6 bases). The CDR3 runs to 15 residues. Germline lookup yields CDR1 LNHDA and CDR2 SQIVND (reference sequence). Trimming took 3 bases from V and 4 from J, leaving 15 bases between them.

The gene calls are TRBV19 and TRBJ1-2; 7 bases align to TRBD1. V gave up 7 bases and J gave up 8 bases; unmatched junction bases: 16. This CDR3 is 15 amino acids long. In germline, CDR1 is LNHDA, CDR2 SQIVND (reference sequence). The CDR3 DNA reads TGTGCCAGTAAAATAATGGGACAGTCGAATATGGGCTACACCTTC. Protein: CASKIMGQSNMGYTF.

The CDR3 here is CASSRGVLSYNEQFF. The CDR3 region has the DNA TGTGCCAGCAGCCGCGGGGTACTCTCCTACAATGAGCAGTTCTTC. The V call is TRBV6-5, the J call TRBJ2-1; D may be TRBD2 (6 bases). V lost 6 bases and J lost 0, with 12 bases in between. The CDR3 has 15 amino acids. Germline V gene sequence: CDR1 MNHEY, CDR2 SVGAGI.

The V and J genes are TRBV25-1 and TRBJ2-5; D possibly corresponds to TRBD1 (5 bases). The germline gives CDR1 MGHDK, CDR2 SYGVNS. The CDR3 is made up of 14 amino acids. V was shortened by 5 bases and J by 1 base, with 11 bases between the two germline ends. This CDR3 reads CASSRIGAQETQYF. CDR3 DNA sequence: TGTGCCAGCAGTCGAATAGGGGCCCAAGAGACCCAGTACTTC.

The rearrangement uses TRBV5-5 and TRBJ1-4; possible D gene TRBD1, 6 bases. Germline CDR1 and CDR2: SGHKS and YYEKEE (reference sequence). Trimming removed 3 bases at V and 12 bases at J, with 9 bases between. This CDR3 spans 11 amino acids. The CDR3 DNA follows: TGTGCCAGCAGCTGGGCAGGGGAACTGTTTTTT. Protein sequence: CASSWAGELFF.

The CDR3 sequence: CASSEAWVRGAKDGYTF. CDR3 sequence (DNA): TGTGCCAGCAGTGAAGCGTGGGTCCGCGGGGCTAAGGATGGCTACACCTTC. The rearrangement joins TRBV6-1 to TRBJ1-2; D is perhaps TRBD1 (5 bases). Germline values: CDR1 MNHNS, CDR2 SASEGT. V lost 0 bases and J lost 6, with 20 bases in between. The CDR3 is made up of 17 amino acids.